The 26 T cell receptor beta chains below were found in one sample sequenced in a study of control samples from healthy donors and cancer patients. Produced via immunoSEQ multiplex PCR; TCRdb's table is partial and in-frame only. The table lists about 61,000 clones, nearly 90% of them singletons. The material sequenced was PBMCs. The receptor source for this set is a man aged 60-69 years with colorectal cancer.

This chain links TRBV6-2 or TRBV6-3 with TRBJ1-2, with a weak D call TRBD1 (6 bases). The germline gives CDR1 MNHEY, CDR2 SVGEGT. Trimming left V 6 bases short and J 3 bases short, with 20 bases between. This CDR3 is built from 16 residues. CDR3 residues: CASSPPQGGADYGYTF. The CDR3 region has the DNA TGTGCCAGCAGCCCTCCTCAAGGGGGAGCCGACTATGGCTACACCTTC.

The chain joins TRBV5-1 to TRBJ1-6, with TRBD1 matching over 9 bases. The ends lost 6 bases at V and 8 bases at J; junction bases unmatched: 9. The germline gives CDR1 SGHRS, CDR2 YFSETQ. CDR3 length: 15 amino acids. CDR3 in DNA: TGCGCCAGCACCATTTCGGGACAGGGAGATTCACCCCTCCACTTT. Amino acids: CASTISGQGDSPLHF.

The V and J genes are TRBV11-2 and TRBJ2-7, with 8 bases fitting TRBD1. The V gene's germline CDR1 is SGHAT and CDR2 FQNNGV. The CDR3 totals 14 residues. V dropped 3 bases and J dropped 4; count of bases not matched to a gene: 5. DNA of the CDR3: TGTGCCAGCAGCTTGGGCAGGGGGCCTTACGAGCAGTACTTC. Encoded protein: CASSLGRGPYEQYF.

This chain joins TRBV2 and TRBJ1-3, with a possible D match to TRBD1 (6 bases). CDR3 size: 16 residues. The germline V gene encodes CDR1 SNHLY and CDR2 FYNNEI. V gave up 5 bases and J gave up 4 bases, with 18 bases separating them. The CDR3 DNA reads TGTGCCAGCAGTTTTCCCAAGGGGGGTTCCGGAAACACCATATATTTT. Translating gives CASSFPKGGSGNTIYF.

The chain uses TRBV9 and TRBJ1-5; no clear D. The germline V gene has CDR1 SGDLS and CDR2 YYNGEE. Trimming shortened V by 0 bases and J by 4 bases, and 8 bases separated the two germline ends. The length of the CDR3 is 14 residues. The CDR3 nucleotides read TGTGCCAGCAGCGTAGGGGATCCTAATCAGCCCCAGCATTTT. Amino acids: CASSVGDPNQPQHF.

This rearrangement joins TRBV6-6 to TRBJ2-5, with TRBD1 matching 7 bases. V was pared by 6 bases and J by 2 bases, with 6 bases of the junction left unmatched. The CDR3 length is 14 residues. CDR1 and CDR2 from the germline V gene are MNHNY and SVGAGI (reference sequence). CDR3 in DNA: TGTGCCAGCAGGGAGACAGGGAATCAAGAGACCCAGTACTTC. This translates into CASRETGNQETQYF.

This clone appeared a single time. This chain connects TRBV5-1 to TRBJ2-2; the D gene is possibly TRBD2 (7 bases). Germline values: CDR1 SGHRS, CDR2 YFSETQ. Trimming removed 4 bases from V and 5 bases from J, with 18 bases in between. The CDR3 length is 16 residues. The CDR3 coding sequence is TGCGCCAGCAGCGGGGGCGATGGCGGGGGAACCGGGGAGCTGTTTTTT. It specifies CASSGGDGGGTGELFF.

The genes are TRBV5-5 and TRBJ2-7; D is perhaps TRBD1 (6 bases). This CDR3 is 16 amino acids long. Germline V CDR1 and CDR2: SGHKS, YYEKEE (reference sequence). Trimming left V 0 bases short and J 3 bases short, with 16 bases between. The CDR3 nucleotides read TGTGCCAGCAGCTTGGCTGGGACACCCAAGGGCTACGAGCAGTACTTC. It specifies CASSLAGTPKGYEQYF.

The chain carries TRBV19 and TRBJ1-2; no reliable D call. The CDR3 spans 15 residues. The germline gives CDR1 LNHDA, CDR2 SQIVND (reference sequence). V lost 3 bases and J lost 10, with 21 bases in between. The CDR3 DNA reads TGTGCCAGTAGTATTACCCCTGGGGTCTCGTCCCTCTACACCTTC. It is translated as CASSITPGVSSLYTF. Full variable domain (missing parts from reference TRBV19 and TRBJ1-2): DGGITQSPKYLFRKEGQNVTLSCEQNLNHDAMYWYRQDPGQGLRLIYYSQIVNDFQKGDIAEGYSVSREKKESFPLTVTSAQKNPTAFYLCASSITPGVSSLYTFGSGTRLTVV.

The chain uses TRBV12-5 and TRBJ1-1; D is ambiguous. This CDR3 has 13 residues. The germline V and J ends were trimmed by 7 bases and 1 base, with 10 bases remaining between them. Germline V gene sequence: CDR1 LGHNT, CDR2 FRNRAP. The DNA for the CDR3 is TGTGCTAGTGTTCAGGACGGGAACACTGAAGCTTTCTTT. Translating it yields CASVQDGNTEAFF.

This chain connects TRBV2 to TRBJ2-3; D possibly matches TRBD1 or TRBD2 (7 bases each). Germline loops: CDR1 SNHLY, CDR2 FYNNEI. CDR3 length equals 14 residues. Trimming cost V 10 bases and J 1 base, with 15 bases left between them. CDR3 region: CATRQGGGTDTQYF. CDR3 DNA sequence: TGTGCCACCCGACAGGGAGGGGGCACAGATACGCAGTATTTT. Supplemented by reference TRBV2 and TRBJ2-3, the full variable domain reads EPEVTQTPSHQVTQMGQEVILRCVPISNHLYFYWYRQILGQKVEFLVSFYNNEISEKSEIFDDQFSVERPDGSNFTLKIRSTKLEDSAMYFCATRQGGGTDTQYFGPGTRLTVL.

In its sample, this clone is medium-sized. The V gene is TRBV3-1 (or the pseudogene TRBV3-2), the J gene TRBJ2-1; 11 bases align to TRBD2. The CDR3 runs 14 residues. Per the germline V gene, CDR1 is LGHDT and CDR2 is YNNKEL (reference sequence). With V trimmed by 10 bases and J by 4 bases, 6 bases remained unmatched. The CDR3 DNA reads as TGTGCCACCTCCGGGACTAGCGGTTACAATGAGCAGTTCTTC. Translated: CATSGTSGYNEQFF.

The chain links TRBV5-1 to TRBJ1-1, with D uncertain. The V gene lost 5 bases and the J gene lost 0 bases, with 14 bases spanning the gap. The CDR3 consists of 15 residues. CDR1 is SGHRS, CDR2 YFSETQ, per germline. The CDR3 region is CASSGSGRVNTEAFF. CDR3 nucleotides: TGCGCCAGCAGTGGCAGCGGGAGGGTGAACACTGAAGCTTTCTTT.

CDR3 bases: TGTGCCAGCAGCTTAGCCGTGAGCCGGGACAGGGATATCTATGGCTACACCTTC. It encodes CASSLAVSRDRDIYGYTF. The V and J genes are TRBV13 and TRBJ1-2; 9 nucleotides match TRBD1. V lost 1 base to trimming and J lost 4 bases; unmatched junction nucleotides: 13. The CDR3 consists of 18 residues. Germline-derived CDR1 and CDR2 are PRHDT and FYEKMQ (reference sequence).

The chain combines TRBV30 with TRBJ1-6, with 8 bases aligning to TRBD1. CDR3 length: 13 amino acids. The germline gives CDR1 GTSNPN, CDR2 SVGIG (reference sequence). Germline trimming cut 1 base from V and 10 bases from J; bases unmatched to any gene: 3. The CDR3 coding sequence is TGTGCCTGGAGTGGACAGGGGAAGTCACCCCTCCACTTT. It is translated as CAWSGQGKSPLHF.

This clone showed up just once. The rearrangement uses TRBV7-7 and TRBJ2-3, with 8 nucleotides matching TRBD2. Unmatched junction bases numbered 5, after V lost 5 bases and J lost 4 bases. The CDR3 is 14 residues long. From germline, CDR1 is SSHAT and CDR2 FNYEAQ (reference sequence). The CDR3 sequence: CASSPGGWSDTQYF. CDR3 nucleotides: TGTGCCAGCAGCCCGGGGGGGTGGTCAGATACGCAGTATTTT.

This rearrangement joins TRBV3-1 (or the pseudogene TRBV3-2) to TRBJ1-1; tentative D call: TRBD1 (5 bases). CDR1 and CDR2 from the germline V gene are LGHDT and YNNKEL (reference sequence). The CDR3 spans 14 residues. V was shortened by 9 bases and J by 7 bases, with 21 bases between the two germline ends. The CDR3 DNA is TGTGCCAGTAATTTTGGGGGTAGGAAAGGTGAAGCTTTCTTT. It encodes CASNFGGRKGEAFF.

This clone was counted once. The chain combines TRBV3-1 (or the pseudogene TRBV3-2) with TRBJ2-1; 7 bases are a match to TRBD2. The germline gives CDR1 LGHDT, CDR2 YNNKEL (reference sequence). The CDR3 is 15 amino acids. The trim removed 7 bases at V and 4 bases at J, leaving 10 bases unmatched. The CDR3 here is CASKRGSREYNEQFF. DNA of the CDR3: TGTGCCAGCAAGCGGGGATCAAGGGAATACAATGAGCAGTTCTTC.

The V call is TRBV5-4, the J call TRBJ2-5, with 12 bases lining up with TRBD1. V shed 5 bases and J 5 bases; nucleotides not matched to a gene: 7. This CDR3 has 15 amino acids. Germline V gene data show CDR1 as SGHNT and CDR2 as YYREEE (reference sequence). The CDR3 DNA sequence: TGTGCCAGCAGTAGTCGGGACAGGGGGCTTGAGACCCAGTACTTC. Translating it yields CASSSRDRGLETQYF.

The CDR3, as DNA: TGTGCCAGTACCCCCCCGGGACGGTATGGCTACACCTTC. Its translation: CASTPPGRYGYTF. This chain uses TRBV19 with TRBJ1-2; D possibly corresponds to TRBD1 (5 bases). V lost 7 bases, J lost 5 bases, and 14 bases lay in between. There are 13 residues in the CDR3. CDR1 and CDR2 from the germline V gene are LNHDA and SQIVND (reference sequence).

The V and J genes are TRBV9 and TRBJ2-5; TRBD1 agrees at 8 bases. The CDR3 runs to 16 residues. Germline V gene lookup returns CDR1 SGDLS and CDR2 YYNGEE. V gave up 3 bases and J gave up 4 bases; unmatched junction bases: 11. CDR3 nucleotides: TGTGCCAGCAGCGACTCTCCAGGGGGCGGTAGAGAGACCCAGTACTTC. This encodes CASSDSPGGGRETQYF.

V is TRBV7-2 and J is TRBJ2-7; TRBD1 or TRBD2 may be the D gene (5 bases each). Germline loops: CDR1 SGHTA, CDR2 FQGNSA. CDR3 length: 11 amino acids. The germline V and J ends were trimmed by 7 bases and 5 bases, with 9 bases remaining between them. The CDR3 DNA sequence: TGTGCCAGCACCTTGGGGGACGAGCAGTACTTC. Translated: CASTLGDEQYF.

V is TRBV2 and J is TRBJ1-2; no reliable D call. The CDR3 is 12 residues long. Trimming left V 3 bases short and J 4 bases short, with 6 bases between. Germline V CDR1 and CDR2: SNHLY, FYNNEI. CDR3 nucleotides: TGTGCCAGCAGTGATGACATCTATGGCTACACCTTC. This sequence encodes CASSDDIYGYTF.

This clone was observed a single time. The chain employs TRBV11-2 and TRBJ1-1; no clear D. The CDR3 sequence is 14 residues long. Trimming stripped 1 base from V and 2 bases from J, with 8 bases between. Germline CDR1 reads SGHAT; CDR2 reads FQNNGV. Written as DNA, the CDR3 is TGTGCCAGCAGCTTAGGAGGCTACAACACTGAAGCTTTCTTT. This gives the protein CASSLGGYNTEAFF.

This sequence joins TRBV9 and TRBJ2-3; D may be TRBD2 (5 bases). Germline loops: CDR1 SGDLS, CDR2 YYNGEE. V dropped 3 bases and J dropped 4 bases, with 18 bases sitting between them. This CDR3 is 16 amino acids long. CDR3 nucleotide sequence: TGTGCCAGCAGCGAGAGACTACACCGCATTCCAGATACGCAGTATTTT. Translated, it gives CASSERLHRIPDTQYF. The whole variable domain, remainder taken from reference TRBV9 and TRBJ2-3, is DSGVTQTPKHLITATGQRVTLRCSPRSGDLSVYWYQQSLDQGLQFLIQYYNGEERAKGNILERFSAQQFPDLHSELNLSSLELGDSALYFCASSERLHRIPDTQYFGPGTRLTVL.

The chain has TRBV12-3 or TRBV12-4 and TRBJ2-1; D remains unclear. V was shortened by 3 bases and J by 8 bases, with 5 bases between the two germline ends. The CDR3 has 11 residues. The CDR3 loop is CASSFGHEQFF. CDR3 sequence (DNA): TGTGCCAGCAGTTTCGGACATGAGCAGTTCTTC.